The entry below describes one TCR beta chain. Its antigen is undetermined. The protocol was immunoSEQ multiplex PCR, while the TCRdb copy is restricted to in-frame clones and leaves out a portion. The sample lists 30,000 to 40,000 clones; 70% to 90% were seen once. Memory T cells were CD45RO+, naive were CD45RA+, sorted by FACS. These data come from a study of regulatory dendritic cells for organ transplantation. Whole-study findings and limits: Memory T cells were less diverse than naive, with memory CD8+ most oligoclonal. Considerable individual heterogeneity was seen in alloreactive memory CD8+ T cells.

This CDR3 has 12 residues. Germline V gene sequence: CDR1 SEHNR, CDR2 FQNEAQ (reference sequence). The ends were cut back, 4 bases at V and 12 bases at J, with 13 bases in the middle. The sequencing input was naive CD4+ T cells from blood. Subset indicated: CD45RA+ naive T cells. This TCR derives from a human donor in good health. The gene calls are TRBV7-9 and TRBJ2-1; TRBD1 or TRBD2 may be the D gene (6 bases each). CDR3 sequence (DNA): TGTGCCAGCAGCTCCTACAGGGAGGTGCAGTTCTTC. It translates to CASSSYREVQFF.